The source of this T cell receptor beta chain is a study of shared clonotypes between healthy human individuals. Around 200 ng DNA, about 28,000 T cell genomes, went into each sorted-subset replicate PCR. Assay used: immunoSEQ multiplex PCR; TCRdb lists only in-frame clones, some missing. The sample lists about 980,000 clones; over 60% were seen once. This clone was observed many times. The CDR3 is 12 residues long. The V gene's germline CDR1 is MNHEY and CDR2 SVGAGI. V was pared by 6 bases and J by 8 bases, with 10 bases between. The chain links TRBV6-5 to TRBJ2-2; tentative D call: TRBD1 (6 bases). The sequencing input was memory CD4+ T cells sorted from blood. Stated subset: CD45RA-negative fraction. The clonotype originates from a man in his late teens or twenties in good health. CDR3 loop: CASRFDRGELFF. CDR3 sequence (DNA): TGTGCCAGCAGATTCGACAGGGGGGAGCTGTTTTTT.